A single sample gave rise to the 23 T cell receptor beta chains below, sequenced in a study of blood T cell repertoires in COVID-19. Libraries were prepared by immunoSEQ multiplex PCR; TCRdb keeps only in-frame clonotypes and omits some of them. The table has some 350,000 clones, roughly 90% seen once; the top ten hold about 7%. The sequencing sample was made of peripheral blood. The receptor source for this set is a woman in her sixties or seventies with COVID-19, enrolled during active disease.

The genes are TRBV6-4 and TRBJ2-7; D is unclear. CDR3 size: 12 residues. Trimming cost V 3 bases and J 3 bases, with 6 bases left between them. Per the germline V gene, CDR1 is MRHNA and CDR2 is SNTAGT. CDR3: CASSESSYEQYF. CDR3 in DNA: TGTGCCAGCAGTGAGTCCAGCTACGAGCAGTACTTC.

The chain uses TRBV2 and TRBJ1-1; TRBD1 might be the D (6 bases). The CDR3 totals 12 residues. CDR1 and CDR2 from the germline V gene are SNHLY and FYNNEI. The germline V and J ends were trimmed by 4 bases and 11 bases, with 14 bases remaining between them. The CDR3 reads CASSASGGPAFF. CDR3 nucleotide sequence: TGTGCCAGCAGTGCTAGCGGGGGGCCGGCTTTCTTT.

The V call is TRBV7-9, the J call TRBJ1-3; 7 bases fit TRBD1. J gave up 2 bases and V 6 bases, and 7 bases lay outside the gene matches. Germline CDR1 SEHNR, CDR2 FQNEAQ (reference sequence). The CDR3 runs 15 residues. In nucleotides, the CDR3 is TGTGCCAGCAGGACAGGACAGGACCCTGGAAACACCATATATTTT. Encoded protein: CASRTGQDPGNTIYF.

V is TRBV28 and J is TRBJ2-7; the D gene is possibly TRBD1 (5 bases). The V end lost 4 bases, the J end lost 3 bases, and 10 bases lay between the germline ends. Germline CDR1 and CDR2: MDHEN and SYDVKM. The CDR3 is made up of 13 amino acids. The CDR3 spells CASSSRQNYEQYF. In nucleotides, the CDR3 is TGTGCCAGCAGTTCCAGACAGAACTACGAGCAGTACTTC. Full variable domain (missing parts from reference TRBV28 and TRBJ2-7): DVKVTQSSRYLVKRTGEKVFLECVQDMDHENMFWYRQDPGLGLRLIYFSYDVKMKEKGDIPEGYSVSREKKERFSLILESASTNQTSMYLCASSSRQNYEQYFGPGTRLTVT.

This chain joins TRBV5-4 and TRBJ2-3; D is perhaps TRBD1 (8 bases). Deletions cut 4 bases from V and 3 bases from J, with 12 bases between. The germline V gene has CDR1 SGHNT and CDR2 YYREEE (reference sequence). The CDR3 covers 14 residues. CDR3 sequence: CASSTGGGTDTQYF. DNA for the CDR3: TGTGCCAGCAGCACAGGGGGGGGTACAGATACGCAGTATTTT. The full variable domain, in which reference TRBV5-4 and TRBJ2-3 provide the parts outside the CDR3, is ETGVTQSPTHLIKTRGQQVTLRCSSQSGHNTVSWYQQALGQGPQFIFQYYREEENGRGNFPPRFSGLQFPNYSSELNVNALELDDSALYLCASSTGGGTDTQYFGPGTRLTVL.

Only a few counts were recorded for this clone. The rearrangement joins TRBV28 to TRBJ1-2; D remains unclear. The germline gives CDR1 MDHEN, CDR2 SYDVKM. The CDR3 has 11 amino acids. Trimming stripped 5 bases from V and 2 bases from J, with 3 bases between. In nucleotides, the CDR3 is TGTGCCAGCAGTCCAAACTATGGCTACACCTTC. Protein product: CASSPNYGYTF.

This chain joins TRBV6-5 and TRBJ1-1; maybe TRBD1 (6 bases). Germline lookup yields CDR1 MNHEY and CDR2 SVGAGI. The germline V and J ends were trimmed by 8 bases and 1 base, with 17 bases remaining between them. The CDR3 spans 15 residues. CDR3 residues: CASAEAGAENTEAFF. CDR3 nucleotides: TGTGCCAGCGCAGAAGCAGGGGCCGAGAACACTGAAGCTTTCTTT.

The V and J genes are TRBV18 and TRBJ2-2; 7 bases align to TRBD1. Losses at the gene ends were 2 bases for V and 6 bases for J; bases not matched to a gene: 3. Germline V gene sequence: CDR1 KGHSH, CDR2 LQKENI. The CDR3 has 14 amino acids. The CDR3 region has the DNA TGTGCCAGCTCACCAGGGACAGAGCCCGGGGAGCTGTTTTTT. The encoded protein is CASSPGTEPGELFF.

The rearrangement links TRBV28 to TRBJ1-1; D gene uncertain. There are 13 residues in the CDR3. Trimming left V 5 bases short and J 4 bases short, with 11 bases between. Germline CDR1 and CDR2: MDHEN and SYDVKM. CDR3: CASSQTVPTEAFF. CDR3 sequence (DNA): TGTGCCAGCAGTCAAACGGTTCCCACTGAAGCTTTCTTT. The full variable domain, with the rest looked up from reference TRBV28 and TRBJ1-1, is DVKVTQSSRYLVKRTGEKVFLECVQDMDHENMFWYRQDPGLGLRLIYFSYDVKMKEKGDIPEGYSVSREKKERFSLILESASTNQTSMYLCASSQTVPTEAFFGQGTRLTVV.

The chain is built from TRBV6-5 and TRBJ1-5; tentative D call: TRBD1 (6 bases). The CDR3 consists of 15 residues. The V gene lost 6 bases and the J gene lost 5 bases, with 17 bases spanning the gap. CDR1 MNHEY and CDR2 SVGAGI come from the germline V gene. The CDR3 region is CASRLQGMLDQPQHF. The CDR3 DNA is TGTGCCAGCAGACTACAGGGTATGTTGGATCAGCCCCAGCATTTT.

The chain links TRBV10-3 to TRBJ1-2; 8 bases align to TRBD1. Germline V gene data show CDR1 as ENHRY and CDR2 as SYGVKD. CDR3 length equals 14 residues. Germline trimming cut 2 bases from V and 4 bases from J; bases unmatched to any gene: 3. The CDR3 DNA is TGTGCCATCAGTGAGAACAGGGGGGTCTATGGCTACACCTTC. Amino acids: CAISENRGVYGYTF.

The gene calls are TRBV6-6 and TRBJ2-7; 7 nucleotides line up with TRBD1. This CDR3 has 15 amino acids. The germline V gene has CDR1 MNHNY and CDR2 SVGAGI (reference sequence). V lost 4 bases and J lost 2; bases outside the gene matches: 8. The CDR3 region has the DNA TGTGCCAGCAGTTTGACAGGGTTAGTAGCCTACGAGCAGTACTTC. Translated: CASSLTGLVAYEQYF.

This clone was observed a single time. V is TRBV9 and J is TRBJ2-5, with a weak D call TRBD2 (5 bases). Trimming took 2 bases from V and 7 from J, leaving 12 bases between them. This CDR3 contains 13 residues. From germline, CDR1 is SGDLS and CDR2 YYNGEE. CDR3: CASSVSEEGTQYF. In DNA, the CDR3 is TGTGCCAGCAGCGTTAGCGAGGAAGGGACCCAGTACTTC.

This chain joins TRBV6-5 and TRBJ1-5; 10 nucleotides align to TRBD1. The germline CDR1 and CDR2 sequences are MNHEY and SVGAGI. The ends lost 5 bases at V and 7 bases at J; junction bases unmatched: 5. The CDR3 has 14 amino acids. The CDR3 loop is CASSKTGGRQPQHF. CDR3 DNA sequence: TGTGCCAGCAGTAAGACAGGGGGCCGCCAGCCCCAGCATTTT.

The chain uses TRBV15 and TRBJ2-3, with 9 nucleotides matching TRBD2. Losses at the gene ends were 5 bases for V and 3 bases for J; bases not matched to a gene: 3. CDR1 and CDR2 (germline): LNHNV, YYDKDF (reference sequence). The CDR3 runs to 14 residues. The CDR3 is CATSPLAGTDTQYF. CDR3 DNA sequence: TGTGCCACCAGCCCCCTAGCGGGGACAGATACGCAGTATTTT. The whole variable domain, remainder taken from reference TRBV15 and TRBJ2-3, is DAMVIQNPRYQVTQFGKPVTLSCSQTLNHNVMYWYQQKSSQAPKLLFHYYDKDFNNEADTPDNFQSRRPNTSFCFLDIRSPGLGDTAMYLCATSPLAGTDTQYFGPGTRLTVL.

The chain employs TRBV5-1 and TRBJ2-5; TRBD2 matches at 11 bases. V was pared by 2 bases and J by 4 bases, with 7 bases of the junction left unmatched. The CDR3 has 16 amino acids. Germline CDR1 and CDR2: SGHRS and YFSETQ. As DNA, the CDR3 is TGCGCCAGCAGCTTATTCACTAGCGGGGGTGGAGAGACCCAGTACTTC. It codes for CASSLFTSGGGETQYF.

The chain recombines TRBV9 with TRBJ1-2; no clear D gene. The V end was cut by 0 bases, the J end by 4 bases, with 10 bases between. Germline CDR1 SGDLS, CDR2 YYNGEE. The CDR3 loop spans 14 amino acids. CDR3 region: CASSVESGIYGYTF. The CDR3 region has the DNA TGTGCCAGCAGCGTAGAGTCCGGGATCTATGGCTACACCTTC.

The rearrangement joins TRBV5-8 to TRBJ1-5; a possible D gene is TRBD1 (5 bases). The CDR3 is 15 residues long. Trimming removed 4 bases from V and 0 bases from J, with 11 bases in between. Germline V gene data show CDR1 as SGHTS and CDR2 as YDEGEE. CDR3 bases: TGTGCCAGCAGCCAGACAGAAAATAGCAATCAGCCCCAGCATTTT. This sequence encodes CASSQTENSNQPQHF.

The chain carries TRBV11-3 and TRBJ2-1; TRBD1 matches at 8 bases. The germline V gene has CDR1 SGHNT and CDR2 YENEEA. The V segment lost 5 bases and the J segment 4 bases; nucleotides outside the gene matches: 4. The CDR3 consists of 14 residues. As DNA, the CDR3 is TGTGCCAGCAGCGCCAGGACAGGGTACAATGAGCAGTTCTTC. This gives the protein CASSARTGYNEQFF.

J is TRBJ2-7 and V is TRBV13; 10 nucleotides match TRBD1. V lost 4 bases, J lost 2 bases, and 5 bases stayed unmatched. Germline V gene lookup returns CDR1 PRHDT and CDR2 FYEKMQ (reference sequence). The CDR3 has 15 residues. CDR3 in DNA: TGTGCCAGCAGCTCTAGGGGACAGGGGACCTACGAGCAGTACTTC. Translated, it gives CASSSRGQGTYEQYF.

CDR3 nucleotide sequence: TGTGCCAGCAGCCGACTAGCGGGACACTTCCTCAATGAGCAGTTCTTC. Translating it yields CASSRLAGHFLNEQFF. V and J are TRBV4-2 and TRBJ2-1; 11 nucleotides line up with TRBD2. The CDR3 sequence is 16 residues long. Germline CDR1 reads LGHNA; CDR2 reads YNFKEQ. Trimming removed 4 bases from V and 6 bases from J; junction bases left unmatched: 8.

This chain uses TRBV29-1 with TRBJ1-1; weak D call: TRBD1 (5 bases). V lost 6 bases and J 5 bases, leaving 16 bases between the germline ends. Germline V gene sequence: CDR1 SQVTM, CDR2 ANQGSEA. This CDR3 is built from 13 residues. CDR3 sequence reads: CSVTTGMGTEAFF. The CDR3 DNA is TGCAGCGTCACTACAGGAATGGGGACTGAAGCTTTCTTT. Supplemented by reference TRBV29-1 and TRBJ1-1, the full variable domain reads SAVISQKPSRDICQRGTSLTIQCQVDSQVTMMFWYRQQPGQSLTLIATANQGSEATYESGFVIDKFPISRPNLTFSTLTVSNMSPEDSSIYLCSVTTGMGTEAFFGQGTRLTVV.

V is TRBV7-9 and J is TRBJ1-2; a weak D match, TRBD1 (6 bases). Germline CDR1 and CDR2: SEHNR and FQNEAQ (reference sequence). Trimming removed 1 base at V and 2 bases at J, with 8 bases between. This CDR3 comprises 14 residues. CDR3 nucleotides: TGTGCCAGCAGCTTAGAAAGGGGGAACTATGGCTACACCTTC. The encoded protein is CASSLERGNYGYTF.